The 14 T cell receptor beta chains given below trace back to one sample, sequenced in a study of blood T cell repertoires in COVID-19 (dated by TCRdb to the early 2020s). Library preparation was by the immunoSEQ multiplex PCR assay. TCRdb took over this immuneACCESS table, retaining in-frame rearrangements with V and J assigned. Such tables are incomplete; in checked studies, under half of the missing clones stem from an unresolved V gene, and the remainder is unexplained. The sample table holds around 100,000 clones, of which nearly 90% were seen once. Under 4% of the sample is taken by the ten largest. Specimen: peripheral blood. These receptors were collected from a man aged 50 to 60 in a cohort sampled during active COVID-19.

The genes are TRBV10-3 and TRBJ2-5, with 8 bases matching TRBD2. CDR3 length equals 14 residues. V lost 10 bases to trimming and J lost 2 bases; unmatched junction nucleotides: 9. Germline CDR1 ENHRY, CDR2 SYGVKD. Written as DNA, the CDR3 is TGTGCCACTTTAGGCGGGGGGACACAAGAGACCCAGTACTTC. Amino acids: CATLGGGTQETQYF.

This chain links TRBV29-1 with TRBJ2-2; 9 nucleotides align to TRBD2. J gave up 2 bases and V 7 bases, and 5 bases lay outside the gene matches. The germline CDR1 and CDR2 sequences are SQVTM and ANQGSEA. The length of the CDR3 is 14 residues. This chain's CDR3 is CSAGTSRNTGELFF. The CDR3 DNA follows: TGCAGCGCCGGGACTAGCCGAAACACCGGGGAGCTGTTTTTT.

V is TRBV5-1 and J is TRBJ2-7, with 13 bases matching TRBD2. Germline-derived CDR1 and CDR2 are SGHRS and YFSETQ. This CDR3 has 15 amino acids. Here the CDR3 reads CASSLGTSGVYEQYV. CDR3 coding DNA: TGCGCCAGCAGTTTGGGGACTAGCGGGGTGTACGAGCAGTACGTC.

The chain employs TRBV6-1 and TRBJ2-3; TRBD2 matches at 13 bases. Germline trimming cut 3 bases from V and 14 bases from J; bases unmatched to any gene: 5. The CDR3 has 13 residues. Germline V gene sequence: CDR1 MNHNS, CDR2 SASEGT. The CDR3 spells CASSDTSGGATYF. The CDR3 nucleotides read TGTGCCAGCAGTGATACTAGCGGGGGGGCGACGTATTTT.

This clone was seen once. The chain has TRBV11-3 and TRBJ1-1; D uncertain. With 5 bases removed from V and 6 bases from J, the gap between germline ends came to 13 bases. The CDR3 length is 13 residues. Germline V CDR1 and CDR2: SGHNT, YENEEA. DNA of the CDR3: TGTGCCAGCAGCACAAGTTCGCTTCCTGAAGCTTTCTTT. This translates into CASSTSSLPEAFF.

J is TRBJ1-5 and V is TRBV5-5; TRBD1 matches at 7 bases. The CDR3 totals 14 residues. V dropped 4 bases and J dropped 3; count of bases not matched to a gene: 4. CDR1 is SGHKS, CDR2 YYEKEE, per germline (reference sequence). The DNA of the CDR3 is TGTGCCAGCAGCCCGGGACAGTTCAATCAGCCCCAGCATTTT. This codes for CASSPGQFNQPQHF.

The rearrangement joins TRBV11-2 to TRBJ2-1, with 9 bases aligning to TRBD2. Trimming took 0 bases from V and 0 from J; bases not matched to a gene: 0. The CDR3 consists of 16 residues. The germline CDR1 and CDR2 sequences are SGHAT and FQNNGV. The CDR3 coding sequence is TGTGCCAGCAGCTTAGATAGCGGGAGCTCCTACAATGAGCAGTTCTTC. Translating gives CASSLDSGSSYNEQFF.

The CDR3, as DNA: TGTGCCAGCAGTCAGTGGACAGATTCCTCCTACGAGCAGTACTTC. It is translated as CASSQWTDSSYEQYF. The J gene is TRBJ2-7, the V gene TRBV6-1; a weak D match, TRBD1 (6 bases). V lost 5 bases and J lost 0, with 14 bases in between. CDR1 is MNHNS, CDR2 SASEGT, per germline. This CDR3 comprises 15 residues.

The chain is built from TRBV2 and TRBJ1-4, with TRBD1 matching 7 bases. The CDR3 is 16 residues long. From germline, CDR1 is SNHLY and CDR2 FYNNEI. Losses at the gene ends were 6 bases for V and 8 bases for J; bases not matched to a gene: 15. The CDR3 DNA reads TGTGCCAGCAGAGCCGACCCGACAGGGCGGAGCGAAAAACTGTTTTTT. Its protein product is CASRADPTGRSEKLFF.

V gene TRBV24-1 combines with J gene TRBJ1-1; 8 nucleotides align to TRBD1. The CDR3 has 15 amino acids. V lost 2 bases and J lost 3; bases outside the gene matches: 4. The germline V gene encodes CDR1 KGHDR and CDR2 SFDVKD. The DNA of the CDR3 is TGTGCCACCAGTGATTCACAGGGGGGGGACACTGAAGCTTTCTTT. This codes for CATSDSQGGDTEAFF.

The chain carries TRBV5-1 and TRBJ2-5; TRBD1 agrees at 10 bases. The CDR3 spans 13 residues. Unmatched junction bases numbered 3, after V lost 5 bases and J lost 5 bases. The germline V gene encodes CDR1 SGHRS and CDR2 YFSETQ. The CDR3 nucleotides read TGCGCCAGCAGTGTGGGACAGGGGGAGACCCAGTACTTC. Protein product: CASSVGQGETQYF.

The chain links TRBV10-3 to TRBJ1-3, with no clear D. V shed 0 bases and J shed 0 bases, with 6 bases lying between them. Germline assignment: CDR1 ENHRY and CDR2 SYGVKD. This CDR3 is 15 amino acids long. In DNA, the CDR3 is TGTGCCATCAGTGAGTCGGGCAGCTCTGGAAACACCATATATTTT. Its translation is CAISESGSSGNTIYF.

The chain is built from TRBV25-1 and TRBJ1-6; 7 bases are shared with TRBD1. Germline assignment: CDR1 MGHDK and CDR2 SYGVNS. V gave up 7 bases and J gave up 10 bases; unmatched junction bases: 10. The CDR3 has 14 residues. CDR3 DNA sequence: TGTGCCAGCACCACCCGACAGGGTGGCTCACCCCTCCACTTT. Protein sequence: CASTTRQGGSPLHF.

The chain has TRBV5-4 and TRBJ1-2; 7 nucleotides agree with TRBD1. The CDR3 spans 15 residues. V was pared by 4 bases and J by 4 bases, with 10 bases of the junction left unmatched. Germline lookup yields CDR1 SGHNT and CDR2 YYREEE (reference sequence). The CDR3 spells CASSPRLQGSYGYTF. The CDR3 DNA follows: TGTGCCAGCAGCCCTCGTTTACAGGGGTCCTATGGCTACACCTTC.